This T cell receptor beta chain was sequenced in a study of preoperative IRX-2 immunotherapy in early breast cancer. The protocol was immunoSEQ multiplex PCR, while the TCRdb copy is restricted to in-frame clones and leaves out a portion. The sample has around 30,000 clones, about four fifths seen once; the top ten hold less than 2.5%. Germline V CDR1 and CDR2: SGHNT, YENEEA. V lost 5 bases to trimming and J lost 0 bases; unmatched junction nucleotides: 6. The CDR3 length is 15 residues. This sample's treatment: preoperative locoregional IRX-2 cytokine immunotherapy. Patients received preoperative, locoregional IRX-2 cytokine immunotherapy in a phase Ib study.

The V call is TRBV11-3, the J call TRBJ1-1; 7 nucleotides match TRBD1. The sequences come from lymph node tissue, collected before IRX-2 immunotherapy. The sequence derives from a human donor with breast cancer. The CDR3 coding sequence is TGTGCCAGCAGCACCCGACAGGGTATGAACACTGAAGCTTTCTTT. Translating it yields CASSTRQGMNTEAFF.